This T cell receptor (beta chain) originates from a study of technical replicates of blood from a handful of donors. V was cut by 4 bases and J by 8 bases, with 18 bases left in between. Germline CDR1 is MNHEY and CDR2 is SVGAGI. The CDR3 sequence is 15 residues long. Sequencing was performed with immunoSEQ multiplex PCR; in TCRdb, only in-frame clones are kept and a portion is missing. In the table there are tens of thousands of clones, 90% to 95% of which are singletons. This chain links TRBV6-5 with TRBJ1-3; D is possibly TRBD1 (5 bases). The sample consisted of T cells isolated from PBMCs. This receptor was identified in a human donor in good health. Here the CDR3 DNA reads TGTGCCAGCAGTTCAGAATCGCAGGGTGATGACACCATATATTTT. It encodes CASSSESQGDDTIYF.